The 10 T cell receptor beta chains presented below share a single source sample, sequenced in a study of T cell changes during pregnancy in multiple sclerosis. The assay was immunoSEQ multiplex PCR, and TCRdb's table has in-frame clones only and misses some. The table includes roughly 41,000 clones, approximately 94% detected once. The specimen was peripheral blood, collected in the third trimester of pregnancy. The receptors derive from a female donor with multiple sclerosis, enrolled in a pregnancy study.

The V gene is TRBV27, the J gene TRBJ1-1; D unclear. CDR3 size: 14 residues. Trimming took 5 bases from V and 4 from J, leaving 14 bases between them. From germline, CDR1 is MNHEY and CDR2 SMNVEV (reference sequence). The CDR3, as DNA: TGTGCCAGCAGTCCCACGAGGGCCGGCACTGAAGCTTTCTTT. Translating gives CASSPTRAGTEAFF.

This chain connects TRBV7-9 to TRBJ2-5; the D gene is possibly TRBD2 (6 bases). The CDR3 runs 13 residues. CDR1 SEHNR and CDR2 FQNEAQ come from the germline V gene (reference sequence). Trimming took off 6 bases at V and 4 bases at J, with 12 bases between the two ends. In DNA, the CDR3 is TGTGCCAGCAGTCCGCCCGGGGGAGAGACCCAGTACTTC. Translating gives CASSPPGGETQYF.

This clone occurred once. Other DNA sequences in this specimen translate into the identical CDR3. This chain connects TRBV27 to TRBJ2-2, with D unclear. This CDR3 contains 12 residues. V was clipped by 5 bases and J by 5 bases, with 6 bases between them. CDR1 and CDR2 (germline): MNHEY, SMNVEV (reference sequence). Written as DNA, the CDR3 is TGTGCCAGCAGTCCCTTGACCGGGGAGCTGTTTTTT. Protein product: CASSPLTGELFF.

This sequence joins TRBV29-1 and TRBJ2-6, with D tentatively TRBD2 (7 bases). This CDR3 region has 18 residues. V was shortened by 2 bases and J by 1 base, with 18 bases between the two germline ends. Germline values: CDR1 SQVTM, CDR2 ANQGSEA. DNA for the CDR3: TGCAGCGTTGAAAAGACTGGACTAGGACAGTCTGGGGCCAACGTCCTGACTTTC. It specifies CSVEKTGLGQSGANVLTF.

The chain couples TRBV19 to TRBJ2-2, with TRBD1 matching over 7 bases. V gave up 1 base and J gave up 0 bases; unmatched junction bases: 11. This CDR3 is 19 amino acids long. Germline V CDR1 and CDR2: LNHDA, SQIVND (reference sequence). In DNA, the CDR3 is TGTGCCAGTAGTATAGGTCTCTCAAGGGGGCGAGCGAACACCGGGGAGCTGTTTTTT. Its translation is CASSIGLSRGRANTGELFF.

The chain carries TRBV11-3 and TRBJ1-2, with 8 bases matching TRBD1. This CDR3 region has 14 residues. Germline V gene lookup returns CDR1 SGHNT and CDR2 YENEEA. With 0 bases clipped from V and 8 bases from J, the junction kept 5 bases outside the gene matches. In DNA, the CDR3 is TGTGCCAGCAGCTTAGATAGCGACAGGGGAGGCTACACCTTC. This sequence encodes CASSLDSDRGGYTF.

V gene TRBV7-6 combines with J gene TRBJ1-3, with D possibly matching TRBD1 (6 bases). The CDR3 is 15 residues long. The V end was cut by 0 bases, the J end by 2 bases, with 8 bases between. Germline CDR1 is SGHVS and CDR2 is FNYEAQ. The CDR3 DNA sequence: TGTGCCAGCAGCTTAGCCGGGACAACTGGAAACACCATATATTTT. It codes for CASSLAGTTGNTIYF.

The genes are TRBV7-9 and TRBJ1-2; 10 bases are shared with TRBD1. The CDR3 is 15 residues long. Germline V gene data show CDR1 as SEHNR and CDR2 as FQNEAQ (reference sequence). V dropped 1 base and J dropped 8; count of bases not matched to a gene: 7. The CDR3 reads CASSLDGTGVMGYTF. The DNA of the CDR3 is TGTGCCAGCAGCTTAGACGGGACAGGGGTGATGGGCTACACCTTC.

The genes are TRBV13 and TRBJ2-7; 8 bases agree with TRBD2. The CDR3 is 16 amino acids. V was clipped by 0 bases and J by 2 bases; unmatched bases: 6. Germline V CDR1 and CDR2: PRHDT, FYEKMQ (reference sequence). CDR3 sequence (DNA): TGTGCCAGCAGCTTAGGCGGGACTAGAGGTACCTACGAGCAGTACTTC. Amino acids: CASSLGGTRGTYEQYF.

The chain links TRBV15 to TRBJ2-5; 8 bases align to TRBD1. The germline gives CDR1 LNHNV, CDR2 YYDKDF (reference sequence). This CDR3 has 15 residues. With 6 bases clipped from V and 2 bases from J, the junction kept 8 bases outside the gene matches. CDR3 coding DNA: TGTGCCACCAGAAAGGGACAGGAGCTTCAAGAGACCCAGTACTTC. It yields the protein CATRKGQELQETQYF.